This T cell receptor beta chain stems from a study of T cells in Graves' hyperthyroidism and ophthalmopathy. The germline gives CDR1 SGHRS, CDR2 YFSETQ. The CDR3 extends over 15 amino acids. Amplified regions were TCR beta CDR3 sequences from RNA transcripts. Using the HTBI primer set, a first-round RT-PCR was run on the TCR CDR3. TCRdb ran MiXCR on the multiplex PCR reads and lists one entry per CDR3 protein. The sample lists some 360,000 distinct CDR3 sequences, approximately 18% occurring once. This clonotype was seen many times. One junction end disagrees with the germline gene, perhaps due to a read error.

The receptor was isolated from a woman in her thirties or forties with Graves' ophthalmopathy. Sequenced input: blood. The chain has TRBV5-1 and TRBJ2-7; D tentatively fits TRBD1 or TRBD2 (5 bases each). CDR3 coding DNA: TGCGCCAACAGCTCAGGTGCGGGTGGGGGATACGAGCAGTACTTC. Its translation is CANSSGAGGGYEQYF.